This TCR beta chain was found in a study of blood T cell repertoires in COVID-19. Study-wide context: Specimens from acute and convalescent COVID-19 originated in the United States, Italy and Spain. PBMCs, B-cell-depleted T cells, or T cells were the source of the cDNA or gDNA that made up the material.

Original analysis: Scientists estimated how many nucleated cells there were by amplifying reference gene primers. Libraries were prepared by immunoSEQ multiplex PCR; TCRdb keeps only in-frame clonotypes and omits some of them. Clone size and V and J calls were adopted from that table, with D and trimming inferred from the DNA. Of fewer than 85,000 clones in the sample, roughly 90% were seen once. This clone was observed a handful of times. Germline-derived CDR1 and CDR2 are SGHTA and FQGTGA. The CDR3 spans 14 residues. V was pared by 2 bases and J by 8 bases, with 5 bases of the junction left unmatched.

Sequenced sample: peripheral blood. V is TRBV7-3 and J is TRBJ2-1; 8 bases fit TRBD2. The TCR comes from a human donor in a cohort sampled during active COVID-19. The CDR3 DNA reads as TGTGCCAGCAGCTTACAAGCGGGGGCGGATGAGCAGTTCTTC. Translated: CASSLQAGADEQFF.